The rows below give T cell receptor beta chains drawn from one sample of a study of post-analysis software for immune sequencing data. TCRdb fed the PCR reads into MiXCR, producing one record per CDR3 protein. The sample holds about 460,000 distinct CDR3 sequences, roughly 45% seen once. The material sequenced was blood. These receptors were obtained from a girl between 5 and 17 years old with multiple sclerosis. The CDR3 runs from the conserved cysteine through the conserved F or W.

j_call v_call cdr3_aa
TRBJ1-2 TRBV20-1 CRVHFLKQPSVDGYTF
TRBJ2-7 TRBV7-2 CASSLGDYEQSNEQYF
TRBJ2-1 TRBV20-1 CSARDLKAGTYNNEQFF
TRBJ2-5 TRBV29-1 CSLGLAGGRGETQYF
TRBJ2-3 TRBV20-1 CSASARLAVTDTQYF
TRBJ1-1 TRBV11-2 CASRRRQGGNTEAFF
TRBJ2-1 TRBV2 CASSVGRYNEQFF
TRBJ2-3 TRBV2 CASGLAETDTQYF
TRBJ1-2 TRBV29-1 CSVDETVPSNYGYTF
TRBJ1-2 TRBV6-5 CASSYRGQGSYGYTF
TRBJ1-2 TRBV7-2 CASSPQQFGGYTF
TRBJ2-1 TRBV7-2 CASSLYGGQYNEQFF
TRBJ2-3 TRBV9 CASSEEAIPGGNTQYF
TRBJ2-5 TRBV6-1 CASSGRLAVWIVQYF
TRBJ1-2 TRBV3-1 CASSQETVIGYTF
TRBJ1-2 TRBV5-1 CASSLEDINYGYTF
TRBJ1-5 TRBV2 CASRDGQGHQPQHF
TRBJ2-1 TRBV10-3 CAISEGVGTAGNEQFF
NA TRBV7-9 CASSLSGRGPYEQYF
TRBJ2-3 TRBV14 CASTAGGFTDTQYF
TRBJ2-2 TRBV12-3/TRBV12-4 CASSLVLMRANTGELFF
TRBJ2-7 TRBV5-1 CASSWDSTYEQYF
NA TRBV12-3/TRBV12-4 CASSGGQRLSCYEQYF
TRBJ2-7 TRBV12-3/TRBV12-4 CASRKMATPSYEQYF
TRBJ1-4 TRBV7-2 CASSLARAGNNEKLFF
TRBJ2-1 TRBV6-5 CASSYSGLAGRNEQFF
TRBJ2-7 TRBV7-2 CASGIPEGQGFSYEQYF
TRBJ1-2 TRBV20-1 CSARPRGNYGYTF
TRBJ2-1 TRBV7-3 CASSLAGRLNGQFF
TRBJ2-3 TRBV28 CASSPPLGRLEADTQYF
TRBJ2-7 TRBV6-6 CASSYPQGEQYF
TRBJ2-1 TRBV9 CASSAGLAEHNEQFF
TRBJ2-7 TRBV10-3 CAISDAGPDEQYF
TRBJ1-6 TRBV5-1 CASSWALPQNSPLHF
TRBJ2-7 TRBV5-1 CASSRGRVGPYYEQYF
TRBJ2-3 TRBV5-6 CASSLARTGGRPDTQYF
TRBJ2-5 TRBV11-2 CASSLVRERGETQYF
TRBJ2-5 TRBV5-1 CASSLATTGMETQYF
TRBJ2-3 TRBV30 CAWSVPNTQYF
TRBJ2-7 TRBV27 CASSPLLGGYEQYF
TRBJ2-7 TRBV7-7 CASSPGVGAPTSYEQYF
TRBJ2-5 TRBV4-1 CASSPEGRVGETQYF
TRBJ2-1 TRBV12-3/TRBV12-4 CASSGGVLAGASEQFF
TRBJ2-1 TRBV7-2 CASSLAGRQYNEQFF
TRBJ1-2 TRBV9 CASSVVDERGYTF
TRBJ2-7 TRBV12-3/TRBV12-4 CASSHGTYEQYF
TRBJ1-2 TRBV29-1 CSVNTGGGGYTF
TRBJ1-3 TRBV7-2 CASSLQGPRTFSGNTIYF
TRBJ1-2 TRBV7-2 CASSRDSNYGYTF
TRBJ2-7 TRBV20-1 CSATGLAGYEQYF
TRBJ2-4 TRBV6-1 CASRTGLGAKNIQYF
TRBJ2-3 TRBV6-4 CASSRTTTSGDTQYF
TRBJ1-1 TRBV29-1 CSVEGTDTEAFF
TRBJ1-2 TRBV7-9 CASSYPATLNYDYTF